The clone carrying this TCR beta chain has a count of ten or more. Its antigen remains unidentified. Gene names denote mouse genes. The read gets to within 4 residues of the CDR3 end, and the germline J gene fills in the rest. The ends were cut back, 5 bases at V and 0 bases at J, with 10 bases in the middle. The CDR3 contains 14 residues. Germline assignment: CDR1 NNHDY and CDR2 SYVADS. Extraction and reverse transcription of RNA yielded cDNA as the sequencing template. Some clones are missing from TCRdb's copy, which holds only in-frame ones; the method was immunoSEQ multiplex PCR. This sample carries some 110,000 clones, none of them present only once. These data belong to a study of CD8+ T cells in alopecia areata. Study context: Graft recipients were roughly 6-11-week-old female C3H/HeJ mice, and donor skin originated from approximately 6-12-month-old C3H/HeJ mice with spontaneous alopecia.

Study findings and constraints: Resident alphabeta T-cell populations of normal skin are likewise subject to sequencing in scalp samples. Patients showed less clear TCR sequence sharing than mice, possibly partly because of HLA diversity.

Sequencing input: lesional skin. The V call is TRBV13-3, the J call TRBJ2-3; D uncertain. The sequence came from a C3H/HeJ mouse with alopecia areata. This line is of MHC haplotype H2-k. Here the CDR3 reads CASSPDFSAETLYF. The DNA read from the CDR3 is TGTGCCAGCAGCCCCGACTTTAGTGCAGAA.